The T cell receptor beta chain described here comes from a study of neurological immune-mediated disorders. TCRdb redid the calling of the 5' RACE reads with MiXCR, one entry per CDR3 protein. This table holds 30,000 or so distinct CDR3 sequences, 13% found once. Specified time point: technical triplicate 2. Germline V gives CDR1 DFQATT, CDR2 SNEGSKA (reference sequence). V shed 4 bases and J shed 4 bases, with 25 bases lying between them. This CDR3 is built from 17 residues. At least ten counts were recorded for this clonotype. This clonotype originated in a female donor with HTLV-1-associated myelopathy (HAM/TSP). Sequenced: CD4+ T cells from blood. The chain recombines TRBV20-1 with TRBJ1-1, with a tentative D call TRBD1 (5 bases). The CDR3 region is CSAIDIFRGGLFTEAFF. In nucleotides, the CDR3 is TGCAGTGCTATTGATATTTTTAGGGGTGGGTTGTTCACTGAAGCTTTCTTT.